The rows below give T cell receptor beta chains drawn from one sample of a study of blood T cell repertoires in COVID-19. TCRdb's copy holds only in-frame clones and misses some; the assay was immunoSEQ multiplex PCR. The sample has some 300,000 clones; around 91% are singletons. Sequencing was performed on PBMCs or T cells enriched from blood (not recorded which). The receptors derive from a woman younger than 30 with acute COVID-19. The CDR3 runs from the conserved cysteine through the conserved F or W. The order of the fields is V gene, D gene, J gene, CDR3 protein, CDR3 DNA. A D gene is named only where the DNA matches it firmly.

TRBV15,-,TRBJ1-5,CATSREGDQPQHF,TGTGCCACCAGCAGAGAAGGGGATCAGCCCCAGCATTTT
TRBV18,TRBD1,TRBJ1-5,CASSLDSRTGSNQPQHF,TGTGCCAGCTCCCTGGACTCTAGGACAGGGAGCAATCAGCCCCAGCATTTT
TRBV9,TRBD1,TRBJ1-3,CASSPTGTGGNTIYF,TGTGCCAGCAGCCCCACCGGGACAGGGGGAAACACCATATATTTT
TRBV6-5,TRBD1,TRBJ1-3,CASSYSRTGATIYF,TGTGCCAGCAGTTACTCAAGGACAGGGGCCACCATATATTTT
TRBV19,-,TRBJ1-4,CASSMGNLGGEKLFF,TGTGCCAGTAGTATGGGAAATTTGGGGGGAGAAAAACTGTTTTTT
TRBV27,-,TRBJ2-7,CASSPNRDSDYEQYF,TGTGCCAGCAGTCCAAACCGGGACTCCGACTACGAGCAGTACTTC
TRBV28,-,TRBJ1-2,CASWEGGDYGYTF,TGTGCCAGCTGGGAAGGGGGTGATTATGGCTACACCTTC
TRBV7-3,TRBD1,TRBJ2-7,CASSPLDRGALEQYF,TGTGCCAGCAGCCCACTGGACAGGGGGGCTCTCGAGCAGTACTTC
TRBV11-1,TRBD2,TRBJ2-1,CASSLGWLAGGNEQFF,TGTGCCAGCAGCTTAGGGTGGCTAGCGGGAGGCAATGAGCAGTTCTTC
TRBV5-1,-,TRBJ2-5,CASSLGGQSDLETQYF,TGCGCCAGCAGCTTGGGCGGACAGTCTGATTTGGAGACCCAGTACTTC
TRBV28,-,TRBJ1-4,CASRPPDVWGAGNEKLFF,TGTGCCAGCAGGCCCCCTGACGTGTGGGGCGCCGGAAATGAAAAACTGTTTTTT
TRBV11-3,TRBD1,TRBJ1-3,CAIRTGIASGNTIYF,TGTGCCATCCGGACAGGCATAGCCTCTGGAAACACCATATATTTT
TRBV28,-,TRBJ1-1,CASSPGLGRWTEAFF,TGTGCCAGCAGTCCCGGTTTGGGGCGATGGACTGAAGCTTTCTTT
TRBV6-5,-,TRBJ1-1,CASSYFSQGTEAFF,TGTGCCAGCAGTTACTTCTCCCAGGGCACTGAAGCTTTCTTT
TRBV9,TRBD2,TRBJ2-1,CASSGTSGTSGNEQFF,TGTGCCAGCAGCGGGACTAGCGGGACGTCCGGCAATGAGCAGTTCTTC
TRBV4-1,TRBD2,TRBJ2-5,CASRIPGLAGGSTMAQYF,TGCGCCAGCAGGATCCCGGGACTAGCGGGAGGGTCCACAATGGCCCAGTACTTC
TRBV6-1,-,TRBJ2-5,CASSDPQDAKTQYF,TGTGCCAGCAGTGACCCTCAAGATGCGAAGACCCAGTACTTC